The 17 T cell receptor beta chains listed next were all sequenced from one sample in a study of long-term antiretroviral therapy in people with HIV. Run at survey level, the immunoSEQ assay was version v3.0. Produced via immunoSEQ multiplex PCR; TCRdb's table is partial and in-frame only. The sample carries tens of thousands of clones, about 87% recorded once. Sequenced here: unsorted PBMCs, sampled 3.2 years before starting antiretroviral therapy. The source is a man aged 50-59 years with HIV.

CDR3: CSGVFSAGETQYF. The CDR3 DNA reads TGCAGCGGAGTATTTAGTGCCGGGGAGACCCAGTACTTC. V is TRBV29-1 and J is TRBJ2-5; D is undetermined. Germline-derived CDR1 and CDR2 are SQVTM and ANQGSEA. The CDR3 contains 13 residues. Trimming stripped 7 bases from V and 5 bases from J, with 17 bases between. Drawing the rest from reference TRBV29-1 and TRBJ2-5, the complete variable domain is SAVISQKPSRDICQRGTSLTIQCQVDSQVTMMFWYRQQPGQSLTLIATANQGSEATYESGFVIDKFPISRPNLTFSTLTVSNMSPEDSSIYLCSGVFSAGETQYFGPGTRLLVL.

This chain connects TRBV7-9 to TRBJ1-2; maybe TRBD1 (5 bases). The CDR3 has 15 amino acids. Trimming took off 11 bases at V and 4 bases at J, with 23 bases between the two ends. Germline CDR1 SEHNR, CDR2 FQNEAQ (reference sequence). This CDR3 reads CAGRLGADHSYGYTF. CDR3 coding DNA: TGTGCCGGACGTCTCGGGGCGGACCATAGCTATGGCTACACCTTC.

This sequence joins TRBV2 and TRBJ1-3, with D possibly matching TRBD1 (5 bases). The germline V gene encodes CDR1 SNHLY and CDR2 FYNNEI. The CDR3 has 14 residues. Trimming pared 5 bases from V and 2 bases from J, leaving 10 bases between. CDR3 bases: TGTGCCAGCAGTTCTGTGACAGCTGGAAACACCATATATTTT. It codes for CASSSVTAGNTIYF.

The chain recombines TRBV6-5 with TRBJ2-1; D unresolved. Germline CDR1 is MNHEY and CDR2 is SVGAGI. V lost 2 bases and J 7 bases, leaving 15 bases between the germline ends. The CDR3 totals 15 residues. The CDR3 spells CASSYDLTGFNEQFF. DNA for the CDR3: TGTGCCAGCAGTTACGACCTAACTGGGTTTAATGAGCAGTTCTTC.

The chain has TRBV7-9 and TRBJ1-3; D may be TRBD1 (5 bases). The CDR3 is made up of 14 amino acids. V was pared by 8 bases and J by 1 base, with 12 bases between. Per germline, CDR1 SEHNR and CDR2 FQNEAQ (reference sequence). The chain's CDR3 is CASDRGDSGNTIYF. The CDR3 DNA is TGTGCCAGCGACCGGGGGGATTCTGGAAACACCATATATTTT.

This sequence joins TRBV7-6 and TRBJ1-3; D is perhaps TRBD1 (6 bases). V was clipped by 5 bases and J by 8 bases, with 19 bases between them. The CDR3 length is 15 residues. Germline V lookup: CDR1 SGHVS, CDR2 FNYEAQ. The CDR3: CASSQETGAWDTIYF. The CDR3 DNA sequence: TGTGCCAGCAGCCAGGAGACGGGGGCGTGGGACACCATATATTTT.

The rearrangement joins TRBV25-1 to TRBJ1-2; unclear D gene. The CDR3 sequence is 15 residues long. The germline V and J ends were trimmed by 1 base and 0 bases, with 9 bases remaining between them. Germline V gene sequence: CDR1 MGHDK, CDR2 SYGVNS. CDR3 loop: CASSELGIANYGYTF. The DNA of the CDR3 is TGTGCCAGCAGTGAATTGGGCATAGCTAACTATGGCTACACCTTC.

The V gene is TRBV30, the J gene TRBJ1-4, with no clear D. V dropped 8 bases and J dropped 1 base, with 11 bases sitting between them. The germline CDR1 and CDR2 sequences are GTSNPN and SVGIG (reference sequence). CDR3 length: 13 amino acids. The CDR3 here is CAAYRGTNEKLFF. The CDR3 nucleotides read TGTGCCGCGTACCGGGGAACTAATGAAAAACTGTTTTTT. Looking up the rest from reference TRBV30 and TRBJ1-4 gives the full variable domain: SQTIHQWPATLVQPVGSPLSLECTVEGTSNPNLYWYRQAAGRGLQLLFYSVGIGQISSEVPQNLSASRPQDRQFILSSKKLLLSDSGFYLCAAYRGTNEKLFFGSGTQLSVL.

The J gene is TRBJ1-2, the V gene TRBV4-3; no firm D call. The CDR3 consists of 14 residues. V lost 0 bases, J lost 7 bases, and 12 bases lay in between. Germline CDR1 and CDR2: LGHNA and YSLEER. The CDR3 sequence is CASSQDRRWGGYTF. In DNA, the CDR3 is TGCGCCAGCAGCCAAGATCGACGTTGGGGTGGCTACACCTTC.

V gene TRBV10-3 combines with J gene TRBJ1-6; weak D call: TRBD1 (6 bases). Trimming took 3 bases from V and 2 from J, leaving 8 bases between them. Germline CDR1 and CDR2: ENHRY and SYGVKD. The CDR3 loop spans 15 amino acids. CDR3 in amino acids: CAISEGGTYNSPLHF. The CDR3 region has the DNA TGTGCCATCAGTGAAGGGGGTACCTATAATTCACCCCTCCACTTT.

V gene TRBV5-1 combines with J gene TRBJ1-2; 9 nucleotides line up with TRBD1. Germline assignment: CDR1 SGHRS and CDR2 YFSETQ. Trimming took 0 bases from V and 8 from J; bases not matched to a gene: 14. CDR3 size: 17 residues. CDR3 sequence (DNA): TGCGCCAGCAGCTTGGACCCCCCGGGACAGGGAAATGGAGGCTACACCTTC. Its protein is CASSLDPPGQGNGGYTF.

The chain employs TRBV10-1 and TRBJ2-1, with TRBD2 identical over 9 bases. Germline CDR1 WNHNN, CDR2 SYGVQD (reference sequence). The CDR3 is 13 residues long. V lost 5 bases and J lost 9; bases outside the gene matches: 5. The CDR3 nucleotides are TGCGCCAGCAGTCTGAAACTAGCGGGTGAGCAGTTCTTC. Its protein is CASSLKLAGEQFF.

This chain uses TRBV18 with TRBJ2-2, with D hard to call. CDR1 and CDR2 (germline): KGHSH, LQKENI. The ends were cut back, 4 bases at V and 5 bases at J, with 8 bases in the middle. This CDR3 contains 13 residues. The CDR3 region has the DNA TGTGCCAGCTCACTACGGAATACCGGGGAGCTGTTTTTT. This gives the protein CASSLRNTGELFF.

This clone was observed once. The chain couples TRBV7-2 to TRBJ1-5; the D gene is possibly TRBD1 (5 bases). The CDR3 length is 14 residues. CDR1 is SGHTA, CDR2 FQGNSA, per germline. Trimming cost V 1 base and J 13 bases, with 17 bases left between them. In DNA, the CDR3 is TGTGCCAGCAGCTTAGGAGTCGGGGCCGCCTTGCAGCATTTT. Protein product: CASSLGVGAALQHF.

J is TRBJ2-7 and V is TRBV10-1, with TRBD2 identical over 12 bases. V trimming: 6 bases; J trimming: 5 bases; junction bases outside the gene matches: 8. CDR1 is WNHNN and CDR2 is SYGVQD in the germline V gene (reference sequence). The CDR3 is made up of 15 amino acids. CDR3 nucleotides: TGCGCCAGCAGCGACTCTAGCGGGGGGGCGGACGAGCAGTACTTC. It specifies CASSDSSGGADEQYF.

The chain is built from TRBV10-3 and TRBJ2-7, with D possibly matching TRBD2 (6 bases). The CDR3 has 13 amino acids. V lost 10 bases and J lost 2, with 15 bases in between. Per the germline V gene, CDR1 is ENHRY and CDR2 is SYGVKD. DNA of the CDR3: TGTGCCACACGTCTTAGCGGAACCTACGAGCAGTACTTC. Its protein is CATRLSGTYEQYF.

The V and J genes are TRBV7-2 and TRBJ1-2, with unresolved D. Trimming stripped 2 bases from V and 8 bases from J, with 15 bases between. Germline V gene data show CDR1 as SGHTA and CDR2 as FQGNSA. The CDR3 spans 14 residues. The CDR3 bases are TGTGCCAGCAGCTTAAGGACGGAGGGCCAAGGCTACACCTTC. Translating gives CASSLRTEGQGYTF.